This TCR beta chain was recorded in a study of regulatory T cells in long-lasting Graves disease (dated by TCRdb to the early 2020s). Some background on the complete study: In the newly diagnosed Graves' disease group, patients had been taking antithyroid drugs for less than 3 months. Peripheral blood TCR sequencing and RNA sequencing compared persistent Graves' disease patients with newly diagnosed Graves' disease patients. The study took place in China and was registered as a clinical trial. TCR sequencing covered some 13 persistent and some 20 newly diagnosed Graves' disease patients, around 33 samples in total.

The full study reports these points: TRBV28, TRBJ1-2 and TRBJ2-5 were preferentially used in persistent disease, while TRBV20-1 and TRBJ2-1 were favored in newly diagnosed disease. Only peripheral blood was studied, because thyroid tissue, the primary lesion, was inaccessible. Patients with persistent disease shared more public clonotypes (over 2,500) than newly diagnosed patients did (around 980). Compared with newly diagnosed patients, patients with persistent Graves' disease had lower TCR Shannon entropy and fewer highly expanded clones, which suggests clonal expansion. Only the TCR beta chain was sequenced and analyzed. The authors noted that the small sample size was a limitation that may lower accuracy.

The CDR3, cysteine through phenylalanine, is 13 amino acids long. This entry keeps only the CDR3 DNA: 39 bases, framed from base 1. Sequences DFQATT (CDR1) and SNEGSKA (CDR2) are obtained from the germline V gene (reference sequence). V is cut by 6 bases and J by 0 bases, and the space between the germline ends is 12 bases. This clonotype has more than one count but fewer than ten. Its specific antigen is unknown. Base qualities are missing; no much larger clone stands one base away. Receptor libraries were prepared by multiplex PCR. Sequencing relied on an Illumina HiSeq 4000. CDR3 regions were amplified by Arm-PCR with iRepertoire HTBI primers to construct TCR beta libraries. Gel purification was performed on PCR products prior to sequencing. The original methods were these. Gene usage analysis of CDR3 amino acid clonotypes used the roughly 60 TRBV and 12 to 15 TRBJ segments found across samples. Filtered high-quality paired reads were merged into contigs using COPE and FqMerger. BLAST was used to align contigs to the IMGT TRBV, TRBD and TRBJ reference genes, and CDR3 was defined following IMGT. Any clonotype with a frequency above 0.1% was counted as a highly expanded clone. Shannon entropy was used to measure repertoire diversity, and the Gini coefficient was used to measure V-J evenness. A clonotype found in more than one individual was treated as public. TCRdb passed the public sequencing reads through fastp at Q25 and MiXCR, retaining productive beta sequences. Here each entry gathers all rows of one CDR3 protein and keeps the most common genes and DNA. TCRdb, rather than the study authors, made the V and J calls. The sample records hundreds of thousands of distinct CDR3 sequences, approximately 15% of which are singletons. The leading ten clones occupy 7.8% of the sample.

Reading the label with the study, this specimen's time point is: newly diagnosed GD, antithyroid drugs for less than 3 months. For both TCR sequencing and RNA sequencing, RNA was extracted from PBMCs using TRIzol. The diagnosis of Graves' disease followed American Thyroid Association guidelines. Patients for the study were recruited at an endocrinology department in Xi'an, China. From each patient, about 8.9 milliliters of peripheral blood was collected into an EDTA anticoagulant tube. Ficoll Paque Plus density gradient separation was used to isolate PBMCs, and no further T cell sorting was done. An Agilent 2100 Bioanalyzer and agarose gel were used to assess RNA quality, and a NanoDrop 2000 was used to measure RNA concentration. The data also belong to a second study, concerning T cells in Graves' hyperthyroidism and ophthalmopathy. The second investigation adds: Stable Graves' hyperthyroidism was defined as no progression to ophthalmopathy during 18 months of follow-up. Hyperthyroidism patients were newly diagnosed, had a disease duration of under 2 months, and were aged 18 to 65 years. Any patient with an uncontrolled infection, another autoimmune disease, pregnancy or lactation was excluded. Diagnoses were based on clinical symptoms, serum thyroxine and TRAb, thyroid ultrasound and orbital computed tomography. The TCR CDR3 was subjected to a first round of RT-PCR using the HTBI primer set and the Qiagen OneStep RT-PCR kit. Most expanded thyroid clonotypes (frequency above 0.001) were also found in blood, which suggests that blood repertoires may mirror thyroid immune responses. A 13 V-J signature model separated ophthalmopathy from stable hyperthyroidism, with 87.88% sensitivity and about 81% specificity in cross-validation and 80%/75% in testing. During validation, the model predicted progression to ophthalmopathy a median of about 6.5 months ahead of onset, with just under 71% sensitivity and more than 72% specificity. To identify TCR V-J signatures that set the groups apart, the researchers used a discovery cohort of more than 95 patients, made up of 40 to 45 with Graves' ophthalmopathy and 57 with stable Graves' hyperthyroidism. An independent validation cohort of around 20 hyperthyroidism patients and about 16 patients who later progressed to ophthalmopathy tested prospective prediction of ophthalmopathy. The approximately 90 discovery patients were randomly split 7:3 into training and test sets. The study also compared thyroid tissue and blood T-cell repertoires from 6 or 7 Graves' hyperthyroidism patients. Once sampling was done, hyperthyroidism patients were given methimazole at a starting dose of 30 mg daily, whereas ophthalmopathy patients were given high-dose intravenous methylprednisolone. A second multiplex PCR round built the libraries, followed by size selection and purification. Sequencing of the libraries was done on an Illumina HiSeq2000 using paired-end 100 bp reads. SOAPnuke was used to process the raw data, with reads discarded if the reads contained adapters or uncalled bases, had a mean Phred below 15, or lacked an exact constant-primer or identifier match. COPE v1.2.5 was used to merge high-quality paired reads, and clonotypes were defined as unique nucleotide sequences. MiTCR v1.1 was used to align the clonotypes against IMGT TRBV, TRBD and TRBJ reference segments. The analysis included only V-J combinations with a frequency above 0.0001, which together covered 99% to 99.2% of the repertoires. A TCS score was defined as the ratio between F50 (clonal expansion) and ExV (chaos), using BLOSUM62-based TCRdist between CDR3 peptides within each V-J. Welch's t-statistics and random forest reduced just over 500 V-J features to 10 to 15, which were used in a naive Bayes classifier (R e1071). Sample size was not statistically predetermined, and investigators were not blinded to group allocation. TCR Vbeta CDR3 sequencing of some 140 peripheral blood samples (roughly 43 ophthalmopathy, over 70 hyperthyroidism and roughly 17 progressor patients) is reported in the paper.

The sequenced sample was peripheral blood mononuclear cells (PBMCs), obtained at new diagnosis, from a patient treated with antithyroid drugs. The sequence was collected from a woman aged 40 to 50 with Graves disease. Donor details come from another sample of the same person, matched by shared clones. The sequence joins TRBV20-1 to TRBJ2-7, with no D gene named confidently. The CDR3 has the sequence CSAAQRSSYEQYF. The bases are TGCAGTGCAGCCCAGAGAAGCTCCTACGAGCAGTACTTC.